This T cell receptor beta chain was recovered during a study of identical twins. Study-wide findings and caveats: A cross-sectional statistical analysis, not follow-up of the same donors, supported the conclusions. Memory repertoires lacked the insertion deficit that abundant cord blood beta clonotypes showed. Twins' surplus sharing was weaker for beta out-of-frame sequences.

Each CDR3 protein is one row after TCRdb ran MiXCR on the 5' RACE reads. The sample lists approximately 890,000 distinct CDR3 sequences; roughly an eighth were seen once. The CDR3 runs to 15 residues. Germline lookup yields CDR1 SGHRS and CDR2 YFSETQ. The V gene lost 0 bases and the J gene lost 7 bases, with 14 bases spanning the gap. Healthy Caucasians, and only they, were the donors. Concerning this clonotype: Its antigen is undetermined.

These same records also appear under a second study, on yellow fever vaccine responses in identical twins.

This sequence originates from a woman aged 18-29 years in good health. The sequenced sample was PBMCs. This rearrangement joins TRBV5-1 to TRBJ2-1; TRBD1 is a possible D gene (6 bases). The CDR3 here is CASSLEAGVGNEQFF. The CDR3 DNA reads TGCGCCAGCAGCTTGGAGGCAGGGGTCGGGAATGAGCAGTTCTTC.